The source of this T cell receptor beta chain is a study of T cells in Graves' hyperthyroidism and ophthalmopathy. The germline V gene encodes CDR1 DFQATT and CDR2 SNEGSKA (reference sequence). There are 13 residues in the CDR3. Exclusion followed for patients with uncontrolled infection, other autoimmune disease, pregnancy or lactation. The study based diagnoses on clinical symptoms, serum thyroxine and TRAb, thyroid ultrasound and orbital computed tomography. Authors of the study amplified TCR beta CDR3 regions from RNA transcripts. The HTBI primer set drove a first-round RT-PCR of the TCR CDR3. MiXCR, run by TCRdb on the multiplex PCR reads, gives a single entry per CDR3 protein. The table includes roughly 280,000 distinct CDR3 sequences, approximately 15% detected once.

This chain links TRBV20-1 with TRBJ2-1; D not certain. Material for sequencing was blood. This sequence was found in a woman aged 60 to 75 with Graves' ophthalmopathy. CDR3 sequence (DNA): TGCAGCCCCGTCGTAGAGTCCTACAATGAGCAGTTCTTC. It codes for CSPVVESYNEQFF.